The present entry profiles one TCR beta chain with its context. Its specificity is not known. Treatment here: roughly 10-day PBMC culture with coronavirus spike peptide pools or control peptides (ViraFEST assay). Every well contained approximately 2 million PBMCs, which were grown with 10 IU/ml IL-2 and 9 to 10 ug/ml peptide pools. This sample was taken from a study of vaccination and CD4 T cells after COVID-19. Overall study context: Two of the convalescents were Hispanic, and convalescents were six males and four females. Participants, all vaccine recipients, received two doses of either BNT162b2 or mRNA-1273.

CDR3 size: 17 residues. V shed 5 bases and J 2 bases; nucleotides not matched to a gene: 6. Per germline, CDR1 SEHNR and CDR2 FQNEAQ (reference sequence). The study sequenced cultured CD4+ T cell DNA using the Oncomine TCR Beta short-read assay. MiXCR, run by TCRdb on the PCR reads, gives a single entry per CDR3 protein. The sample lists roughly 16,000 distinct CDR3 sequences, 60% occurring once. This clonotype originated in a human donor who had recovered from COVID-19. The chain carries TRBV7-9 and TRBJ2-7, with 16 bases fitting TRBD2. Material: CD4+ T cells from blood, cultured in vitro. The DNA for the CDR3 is TGTGCCAGCAGCCGCGGGACTAGCGGGGGGGATCCCTACGAGCAGTACTTC. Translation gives CASSRGTSGGDPYEQYF.